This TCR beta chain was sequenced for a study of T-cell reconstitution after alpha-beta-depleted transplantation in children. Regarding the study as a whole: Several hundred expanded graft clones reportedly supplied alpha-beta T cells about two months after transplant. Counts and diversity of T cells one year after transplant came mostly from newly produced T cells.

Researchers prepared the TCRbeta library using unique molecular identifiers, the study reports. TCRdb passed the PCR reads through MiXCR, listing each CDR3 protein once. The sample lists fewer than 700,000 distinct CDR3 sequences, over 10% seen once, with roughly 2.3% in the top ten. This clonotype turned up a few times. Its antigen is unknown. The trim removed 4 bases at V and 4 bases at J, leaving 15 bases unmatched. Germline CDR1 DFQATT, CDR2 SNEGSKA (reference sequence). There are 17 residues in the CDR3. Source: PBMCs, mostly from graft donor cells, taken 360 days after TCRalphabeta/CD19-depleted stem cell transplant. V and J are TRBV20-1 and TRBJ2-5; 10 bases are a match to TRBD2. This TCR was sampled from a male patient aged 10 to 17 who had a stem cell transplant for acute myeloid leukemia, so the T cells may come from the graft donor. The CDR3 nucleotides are TGCAGTGCTACCTCGGGAATAGCGGGAGGAGGGTTAGAGACCCAGTACTTC. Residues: CSATSGIAGGGLETQYF.